The 20 T cell receptor beta chains below all came from one sample that was sequenced in a study of vaccination and CD4 T cells after COVID-19 (dated by TCRdb to the early 2020s). The library was produced with PCR. The run used an Illumina iSeq 100. TCR sequencing of DNA from cultured CD4+ T cells used the Oncomine TCR Beta short-read assay at the Johns Hopkins FTIC core. TCRdb reprocessed the public reads (quality trimming at Q25 with fastp, clone calling with MiXCR) and kept in-frame beta chains. CDR3 protein duplicates are merged, each entry listing the most common genes and DNA. Present in this sample are thousands of distinct CDR3 sequences, 37% of which were seen just once. Of the sample, approximately 16% is held by the ten largest clones. The treatment or condition label corresponds to: roughly ten-day PBMC culture with coronavirus spike peptide pools or control peptides (ViraFEST assay). CD4+ T cells from unexposed donors were collected before the COVID-19 pandemic (2011-2018).

What these receptors recognize is not known. The source material was CD4+ T cells from blood, cultured in vitro. The receptors shown here come from a human donor in good health.

A few counts support this clonotype. The chain carries TRBV6-4 and TRBJ2-7, with a possible D match to TRBD2 (6 bases). CDR1 and CDR2 (germline): MRHNA, SNTAGT. Trimming pared 8 bases from V and 3 bases from J, leaving 14 bases between. CDR3 length equals 13 residues. In DNA form, the CDR3 reads TGTGCCAGCGCCCGGGACTCCAACTACGAGCAGTACTTC. Its translation: CASARDSNYEQYF.

The sample holds a few counts of this clonotype. This sequence joins TRBV20-1 and TRBJ1-6, with 7 bases identical to TRBD1. Trimming at V came to 6 bases and at J to 6 bases, leaving 11 bases not matched to a gene. Germline CDR1 reads DFQATT; CDR2 reads SNEGSKA (reference sequence). This CDR3 has 15 residues. In nucleotides, the CDR3 is TGCAGTGCGAGCCACCGGGACAGCTCTAATTCACCCCTCCACTTT. The encoded protein is CSASHRDSSNSPLHF.

This clonotype was picked up a small number of times. This chain uses TRBV6-2 or TRBV6-3 with TRBJ2-5; TRBD2 agrees at 7 bases. CDR1 and CDR2 (germline): MNHEY, SVGEGT. The trim removed 7 bases at V and 5 bases at J, leaving 7 bases unmatched. CDR3 length equals 13 residues. The CDR3 loop reads CASIPGGVETQYF. CDR3 in DNA: TGTGCCAGCATCCCGGGAGGAGTGGAGACCCAGTACTTC.

This clonotype was counted between two and nine times. The chain carries TRBV15 and TRBJ1-2; D is unclear. This CDR3 comprises 14 residues. Germline CDR1 reads LNHNV; CDR2 reads YYDKDF (reference sequence). Deletions cut 5 bases from V and 2 bases from J, with 12 bases between. The CDR3 DNA reads TGTGCCACCAGCCCCCCAGTTCTCAACTATGGCTACACCTTC. Protein: CATSPPVLNYGYTF.

This clonotype was counted only a few times. The chain combines TRBV2 with TRBJ1-5; 12 bases align to TRBD1. This CDR3 has 14 amino acids. Germline-derived CDR1 and CDR2 are SNHLY and FYNNEI. The V and J ends lost 6 bases and 3 bases, in that order; junction bases with no gene match: 0. The CDR3 DNA reads as TGTGCCAGCAGGGGACAGGGGGCCAATCAGCCCCAGCATTTT. This gives the protein CASRGQGANQPQHF.

The sample holds a few counts of this clonotype. The V and J genes are TRBV6-5 and TRBJ2-1; D gene uncertain. The V and J ends lost 4 bases and 1 base respectively, with 8 bases between them. Germline CDR1 is MNHEY and CDR2 is SVGAGI. This CDR3 comprises 14 residues. The CDR3 nucleotides are TGTGCCAGCAGTTCAGTGGGATCCTACAATGAGCAGTTCTTC. Translated, it gives CASSSVGSYNEQFF.

This chain connects TRBV6-2 or TRBV6-3 to TRBJ2-3; the match to TRBD2 covers 8 bases. Germline V gene data show CDR1 as MNHEY and CDR2 as SVGEGT. The V gene end was trimmed by 3 bases and the J gene end by 7 bases; junction bases not matched to a gene: 6. The CDR3 length is 14 residues. The CDR3 sequence is CASSYSGASNTQYF. The CDR3 DNA follows: TGTGCCAGCAGTTATAGCGGGGCTAGTAATACGCAGTATTTT.

CDR3 DNA: TGTGCCAGCAGTTGGGGGACTAGCGGATACTCCGTAGCCAAAAACATTCAGTACTTC. This translates into CASSWGTSGYSVAKNIQYF. The rearrangement links TRBV7-9 to TRBJ2-4; TRBD2 aligns across 11 bases. CDR1 is SEHNR, CDR2 FQNEAQ, per germline (reference sequence). This CDR3 spans 19 amino acids. J lost 0 bases, V lost 6 bases, and 13 bases had no gene match.

This clonotype was recorded a few times. The rearrangement links TRBV7-2 to TRBJ1-6; D perhaps matches TRBD1 (6 bases). Germline V gene lookup returns CDR1 SGHTA and CDR2 FQGNSA. Trimming removed 0 bases at V and 9 bases at J, with 15 bases between. The CDR3 consists of 16 residues. CDR3 sequence reads: CASSLAPAGVTSPLHF. The CDR3 coding sequence is TGTGCCAGCAGCTTAGCGCCAGCAGGGGTGACTTCACCCCTCCACTTT.

This clonotype has just a few counts. The rearrangement uses TRBV7-2 and TRBJ1-6, with D unclear. Germline lookup yields CDR1 SGHTA and CDR2 FQGNSA. This CDR3 has 13 amino acids. Trimming shortened V by 6 bases and J by 2 bases, and 5 bases separated the two germline ends. The CDR3 DNA follows: TGTGCCAGCAGAGCCGCCTATAATTCACCCCTCCACTTT. Translating gives CASRAAYNSPLHF.

This clonotype was counted between two and nine times. The V call is TRBV19, the J call TRBJ1-1; D is perhaps TRBD1 (5 bases). The V end lost 7 bases, the J end lost 5 bases, and 14 bases lay between the germline ends. The CDR3 has 13 residues. The germline V gene has CDR1 LNHDA and CDR2 SQIVND (reference sequence). CDR3 in amino acids: CASTEGARTEAFF. The CDR3 nucleotides read TGTGCCAGTACGGAAGGGGCGCGTACTGAAGCTTTCTTT.

The rearrangement uses TRBV15 and TRBJ2-1, with TRBD2 as a possible D gene (6 bases). V lost 1 base and J 10 bases, leaving 11 bases between the germline ends. CDR3 length: 13 amino acids. Germline values: CDR1 LNHNV, CDR2 YYDKDF (reference sequence). The CDR3 here is CATSRASLAEQFF. The CDR3 region has the DNA TGTGCCACCAGCAGAGCGTCCCTAGCGGAGCAGTTCTTC. The full variable domain, with the rest looked up from reference TRBV15 and TRBJ2-1, is DAMVIQNPRYQVTQFGKPVTLSCSQTLNHNVMYWYQQKSSQAPKLLFHYYDKDFNNEADTPDNFQSRRPNTSFCFLDIRSPGLGDTAMYLCATSRASLAEQFFGPGTRLTVL.

This clonotype has only a few counts. The rearrangement links TRBV15 to TRBJ2-1; the D gene is possibly TRBD1 (5 bases). Germline CDR1 is LNHNV and CDR2 is YYDKDF (reference sequence). CDR3 length: 15 residues. The germline V and J ends were trimmed by 0 bases and 8 bases, with 14 bases remaining between them. Written as DNA, the CDR3 is TGTGCCACCAGCAGAGATGTGGGGCCCACTGATGAGCAGTTCTTC. Its protein product is CATSRDVGPTDEQFF.

This clonotype was seen a few times. V gene TRBV12-3 or TRBV12-4 combines with J gene TRBJ2-7, with D perhaps matching TRBD1 (6 bases). Between the trimmed V and J ends, which lost 6 bases and 2 bases, there was a span of 14 bases. This CDR3 has 14 amino acids. The CDR3 DNA reads TGTGCCAGCAGCCTAGGTGGGGGCCCCTACGAGCAGTACTTC. Protein sequence: CASSLGGGPYEQYF.

Notes on this clonotype: The junction does not match germline at one end; this may be a read error. CDR3 residues: CASSVAPGGYTF. The CDR3 DNA reads as TGTGCCAGCAGCGTAGCCCCGGGGGGCTACACCTTC. The chain uses TRBV7-9 and TRBJ1-2; D not resolved. The CDR3 is 12 residues long. CDR1 SEHNR and CDR2 FQNEAQ come from the germline V gene (reference sequence).

The chain couples TRBV19 to TRBJ2-5; maybe TRBD2 (5 bases). CDR1 is LNHDA and CDR2 is SQIVND in the germline V gene (reference sequence). The CDR3 is made up of 14 amino acids. The V and J ends lost 1 base and 5 bases respectively, with 11 bases between them. The CDR3 coding sequence is TGTGCCAGTAGTATAGCGGCAGGAGGCGAGACCCAGTACTTC. Protein: CASSIAAGGETQYF. The full variable domain, in which reference TRBV19 and TRBJ2-5 provide the parts outside the CDR3, is DGGITQSPKYLFRKEGQNVTLSCEQNLNHDAMYWYRQDPGQGLRLIYYSQIVNDFQKGDIAEGYSVSREKKESFPLTVTSAQKNPTAFYLCASSIAAGGETQYFGPGTRLLVL.

This clonotype occurred a few times. The rearrangement uses TRBV6-1 and TRBJ2-7; no definite D call. This CDR3 is built from 14 residues. CDR1 and CDR2 from the germline V gene are MNHNS and SASEGT. V was clipped by 2 bases and J by 0 bases, with 8 bases between them. CDR3 region: CASSEWYSSYEQYF. The CDR3 bases are TGTGCCAGCAGTGAATGGTACAGCTCCTACGAGCAGTACTTC.

The chain recombines TRBV24-1 with TRBJ2-2; D call uncertain. The CDR3 length is 12 residues. V was cut by 4 bases and J by 5 bases, with 4 bases left in between. Germline V lookup: CDR1 KGHDR, CDR2 SFDVKD. The CDR3 spells CATSEGTGELFF. CDR3 bases: TGTGCCACCAGTGAAGGGACCGGGGAGCTGTTTTTT.

V gene TRBV19 combines with J gene TRBJ1-5; 7 bases match TRBD1. CDR3 size: 15 residues. The ends lost 4 bases at V and 2 bases at J; junction bases unmatched: 5. Germline-derived CDR1 and CDR2 are LNHDA and SQIVND (reference sequence). This CDR3 is CASSNTGAGNQPQHF. Written as DNA, the CDR3 is TGTGCCAGTAGTAACACAGGGGCAGGCAATCAGCCCCAGCATTTT.

This clonotype was counted a few times. This chain joins TRBV7-2 and TRBJ2-7; D perhaps matches TRBD1 (6 bases). Germline CDR1 reads SGHTA; CDR2 reads FQGNSA. The V end lost 0 bases, the J end lost 3 bases, and 15 bases lay between the germline ends. The CDR3 consists of 16 residues. The CDR3 protein is CASSLAPTGAFYEQYF. The CDR3 coding sequence is TGTGCCAGCAGCTTAGCCCCGACAGGTGCATTCTACGAGCAGTACTTC.